This T cell receptor (beta chain) was documented in a study of T cell responses to AZD1222 COVID-19 vaccine. Study outcomes and limitations: A mostly white British donor set with more females was recruited, and clonal diversity was possibly underestimated. Spike-specific TCR breadth and depth were elevated following two AZD1222 doses. CD4 TCRs covered the whole spike, strongest at regions 160-218 and 743-854.

Clones were sequenced by immunoSEQ multiplex PCR, and TCRdb holds only the in-frame ones, with some missing. Found here are 95,000 to 110,000 clones, around 92% of them singletons; the top ten hold approximately 9.3%. Concerning this clone itself: Antigen: not known.

Combined were second doses at about 4 or about 12 weeks. There are 14 residues in the CDR3. Trimming pared 4 bases from V and 2 bases from J, leaving 11 bases between. Germline lookup yields CDR1 MNHEY and CDR2 SMNVEV (reference sequence). This specimen consisted of peripheral blood, obtained 28 days after the second AZD1222 dose. The genes are TRBV27 and TRBJ1-2; D not certain. The clonotype was recovered from an adult who received the AZD1222 COVID-19 vaccine. In DNA form, the CDR3 reads TGTGCCAGCAGTTATCGGACGGGAAACTATGGCTACACCTTC. Translated, it gives CASSYRTGNYGYTF.